Below, one TCR beta chain is given with its context. These data belong to a study of blood T cell repertoires in COVID-19. Study information: Sources were T cells, B-cell-depleted T cells, or PBMCs; the material itself was cDNA or gDNA.

Data came from immunoSEQ multiplex PCR; TCRdb stores just in-frame clones and leaves some out. Counted here are about 84,000 clones, 65% to 85% occurring once; the ten biggest clones make up over 35%. The length of the CDR3 is 16 residues. V trimming: 4 bases; J trimming: 2 bases; junction bases outside the gene matches: 7. CDR1 SGHVS and CDR2 FQNEAQ come from the germline V gene. The rearrangement uses TRBV7-8 and TRBJ2-3; 9 nucleotides align to TRBD1. Material: peripheral blood. The receptor was derived from a man at least 80 years old with active or convalescent COVID-19. CDR3: CASSSRDRVSTDTQYF. In DNA form, the CDR3 reads TGTGCCAGCAGCTCGCGGGACAGGGTTTCCACAGATACGCAGTATTTT.